The 25 T cell receptor beta chains reported below all come from one sample, sequenced in a study of CD8+ T cells in alopecia areata. Extracted RNA was reverse transcribed into cDNA, the sequencing template. Assay: immunoSEQ multiplex PCR; the TCRdb copy retains only in-frame clones and omits some. The profile covers about 180,000 clones, with about half appearing a single time and over 9% taken by the ten largest. Treatment defined: oral pan-JAK inhibitor, 5-10 mg twice daily. This sample comprised CD8+ T cells sorted from blood, obtained around week 53, from a patient treated with tofacitinib. The source is a human donor with alopecia areata.

A word on this clone: Other DNA sequences from this sample encode an identical CDR3 as well. J is TRBJ1-1 and V is TRBV13; D is uncertain. The CDR3 loop spans 13 amino acids. The germline V and J ends were trimmed by 5 bases and 1 base, with 8 bases remaining between them. CDR1 and CDR2 from the germline V gene are PRHDT and FYEKMQ (reference sequence). The CDR3 here is CASSLEGNTEAFF. Written as DNA, the CDR3 is TGTGCCAGCAGCCTAGAGGGGAACACTGAAGCTTTCTTT.

The chain is built from TRBV27 and TRBJ1-1, with D perhaps TRBD1 (6 bases). V was pared by 3 bases and J by 4 bases, with 15 bases between. The germline gives CDR1 MNHEY, CDR2 SMNVEV (reference sequence). This CDR3 spans 15 amino acids. CDR3 coding DNA: TGTGCCAGCAGTTTCCGAGGGGGGCAGGTCACTGAAGCTTTCTTT. It translates to CASSFRGGQVTEAFF.

The chain links TRBV5-6 to TRBJ1-2; D remains unclear. The CDR3 is made up of 13 amino acids. The germline CDR1 and CDR2 sequences are SGHDT and YYEEEE. Deletions cut 5 bases from V and 4 bases from J, with 12 bases between. CDR3 amino acids: CASRREAGYGYTF. In DNA form, the CDR3 reads TGTGCCAGCAGAAGAGAGGCAGGCTATGGCTACACCTTC. The variable domain in full, completed from reference TRBV5-6 and TRBJ1-2, reads DAGVTQSPTHLIKTRGQQVTLRCSPKSGHDTVSWYQQALGQGPQFIFQYYEEEERQRGNFPDRFSGHQFPNYSSELNVNALLLGDSALYLCASRREAGYGYTFGSGTRLTVV.

This clone was observed a handful of times. Other DNA variants within this sample encode the same CDR3. V and J are TRBV30 and TRBJ1-1, with 7 bases aligning to TRBD1. Germline V gene data show CDR1 as GTSNPN and CDR2 as SVGIG (reference sequence). The V gene end was trimmed by 2 bases and the J gene end by 5 bases; junction bases not matched to a gene: 5. This CDR3 spans 13 amino acids. Written as DNA, the CDR3 is TGTGCCTGGAGTCTTCAGGGGGGTACTGAAGCTTTCTTT. Its protein is CAWSLQGGTEAFF.

J is TRBJ2-3 and V is TRBV7-2; 10 nucleotides align to TRBD2. The CDR3 has 19 residues. J was trimmed by 5 bases and V by 5 bases; bases with no gene match: 19. The germline V gene encodes CDR1 SGHTA and CDR2 FQGNSA. As DNA, the CDR3 is TGTGCCAGCAGCCCCGTAGGGGGTAGCGGGGGGACCGTTGGAGATACGCAGTATTTT. This encodes CASSPVGGSGGTVGDTQYF. Drawing the rest from reference TRBV7-2 and TRBJ2-3, the complete variable domain is GAGVSQSPSNKVTEKGKDVELRCDPISGHTALYWYRQSLGQGLEFLIYFQGNSAPDKSGLPSDRFSAERTGGSVSTLTIQRTQQEDSAVYLCASSPVGGSGGTVGDTQYFGPGTRLTVL.

The chain uses TRBV4-1 and TRBJ2-3, with D uncertain. Germline V gives CDR1 MGHRA, CDR2 YSYEKL. The CDR3 covers 13 residues. V was clipped by 1 base and J by 5 bases, with 7 bases between them. DNA of the CDR3: TGCGCCAGCAGCCAAGTATTCGAAGATACGCAGTATTTT. Translated, it gives CASSQVFEDTQYF.

This chain connects TRBV30 to TRBJ2-1, with 10 bases lining up with TRBD2. Germline values: CDR1 GTSNPN, CDR2 SVGIG (reference sequence). The CDR3 contains 15 residues. V shed 1 base and J 0 bases; nucleotides not matched to a gene: 0. The CDR3 loop reads CAWSERGGSYNEQFF. As DNA, the CDR3 is TGTGCCTGGAGTGAGCGGGGGGGCTCCTACAATGAGCAGTTCTTC.

V usage is TRBV6-5 and J usage is TRBJ1-1, with D unresolved. Between the trimmed V and J ends, which lost 5 bases and 5 bases, there was a span of 15 bases. This CDR3 is built from 14 residues. CDR1 is MNHEY, CDR2 SVGAGI, per germline. The CDR3 protein is CASSRAEGFTEAFF. DNA of the CDR3: TGTGCCAGCAGTCGGGCAGAGGGATTTACTGAAGCTTTCTTT.

The V and J genes are TRBV2 and TRBJ2-3, with D uncertain. The CDR3 length is 15 residues. The V gene's germline CDR1 is SNHLY and CDR2 FYNNEI. Trimming removed 4 bases at V and 1 base at J, with 12 bases between. The CDR3: CASSGLLRGTDTQYF. The CDR3 bases are TGTGCCAGCAGTGGACTTCTCCGGGGCACAGATACGCAGTATTTT.

This chain connects TRBV30 to TRBJ2-7; weak D call: TRBD2 (5 bases). Germline V CDR1 and CDR2: GTSNPN, SVGIG (reference sequence). Deletions cut 0 bases from V and 2 bases from J, with 11 bases between. This CDR3 contains 14 residues. The CDR3 coding sequence is TGTGCCTGGAGTGTAGAGGGCCACACCTACGAGCAGTACTTC. It specifies CAWSVEGHTYEQYF.

The genes are TRBV6-5 and TRBJ1-1, with a possible D match to TRBD1 (5 bases). The germline CDR1 and CDR2 sequences are MNHEY and SVGAGI. Deletions cut 4 bases from V and 3 bases from J, with 12 bases between. The CDR3 runs to 14 residues. CDR3: CASSLGGEDTEAFF. The DNA of the CDR3 is TGTGCCAGCAGTTTGGGGGGGGAAGACACTGAAGCTTTCTTT.

This clone was recorded a few times. This chain connects TRBV29-1 to TRBJ2-2, with 7 positions matching TRBD1. CDR3 length equals 13 residues. After removal of 7 bases from V and 3 bases from J, the junction contained 5 bases not matched to a gene. Germline CDR1 and CDR2: SQVTM and ANQGSEA. CDR3 nucleotide sequence: TGCAGCGCCTGGGACAGCTACACCGGGGAGCTGTTTTTT. It translates to CSAWDSYTGELFF.

The J gene is TRBJ1-2, the V gene TRBV7-9; D unresolved. Trimming pared 1 base from V and 0 bases from J, leaving 12 bases between. Germline loops: CDR1 SEHNR, CDR2 FQNEAQ (reference sequence). This CDR3 is built from 16 residues. CDR3 amino acids: CASSLGRAGANYGYTF. CDR3 bases: TGTGCCAGCAGCTTAGGACGGGCTGGAGCTAACTATGGCTACACCTTC.

The chain links TRBV27 to TRBJ2-5; TRBD2 matches 9 bases. Germline loops: CDR1 MNHEY, CDR2 SMNVEV (reference sequence). The V gene end was trimmed by 0 bases and the J gene end by 5 bases; junction bases not matched to a gene: 4. CDR3 size: 15 residues. CDR3 in DNA: TGTGCCAGCAGTTTATCAGCGGGGGGTAGGGAGACCCAGTACTTC. Translating gives CASSLSAGGRETQYF.

The genes are TRBV27 and TRBJ2-2, with 8 bases matching TRBD1. The CDR3 is 14 amino acids. Germline assignment: CDR1 MNHEY and CDR2 SMNVEV (reference sequence). Trimming at V came to 5 bases and at J to 16 bases, leaving 15 bases not matched to a gene. The CDR3 loop reads CASSITGGIAKQFF. The CDR3 nucleotides are TGTGCCAGCAGTATTACAGGGGGTATTGCCAAACAGTTTTTT.

This clone came up a few times. This chain joins TRBV2 and TRBJ2-2; 9 bases agree with TRBD1. The CDR3 contains 16 residues. Trimming took 5 bases from V and 5 from J; bases not matched to a gene: 9. Germline-derived CDR1 and CDR2 are SNHLY and FYNNEI. DNA for the CDR3: TGTGCCAGCAGTAGTGTGACAGGGGGAGGAACCGGGGAGCTGTTTTTT. This encodes CASSSVTGGGTGELFF.

In this sample, this clone turned up a few times. The chain links TRBV9 to TRBJ2-7; D is uncertain. This CDR3 comprises 14 residues. Germline CDR1 SGDLS, CDR2 YYNGEE. Trimming pared 1 base from V and 0 bases from J, leaving 8 bases between. The chain's CDR3 is CASSVYPSSYEQYF. The CDR3 DNA reads TGTGCCAGCAGCGTATATCCCAGCTCCTACGAGCAGTACTTC.

Here the CDR3 DNA reads TGTGCCATCAGCGGGACAGGGGACTACGAGCAGTACTTC. It codes for CAISGTGDYEQYF. The chain uses TRBV10-3 and TRBJ2-7, with 10 bases lining up with TRBD1. Unmatched junction bases numbered 2, after V lost 6 bases and J lost 3 bases. This CDR3 region has 13 residues. Per the germline V gene, CDR1 is ENHRY and CDR2 is SYGVKD.

The CDR3 sequence: CSVSGVEGDTQYF. CDR3 nucleotides: TGCAGCGTTTCAGGGGTCGAGGGAGATACGCAGTATTTT. The gene calls are TRBV29-1 and TRBJ2-3, with D perhaps TRBD1 (6 bases). The CDR3 is 13 residues long. Germline loops: CDR1 SQVTM, CDR2 ANQGSEA. V dropped 5 bases and J dropped 5 bases, with 14 bases sitting between them.

This clone showed up just a few times. V and J are TRBV2 and TRBJ1-5, with unresolved D. There are 14 residues in the CDR3. The V gene lost 3 bases and the J gene lost 6 bases, with 12 bases spanning the gap. Germline V lookup: CDR1 SNHLY, CDR2 FYNNEI. The CDR3: CASSDGWEFQPQHF. Written as DNA, the CDR3 is TGTGCCAGCAGTGACGGCTGGGAATTTCAGCCCCAGCATTTT.

The chain links TRBV12-5 to TRBJ2-1; no definite D call. The CDR3 is 13 residues long. Germline CDR1 LGHNT, CDR2 FRNRAP. V shed 1 base and J shed 5 bases, with 6 bases lying between them. CDR3 in DNA: TGTGCTAGTGGTTTGGACCCTAACAATGAGCAGTTCTTC. Protein product: CASGLDPNNEQFF.

This clone came up a few times. In DNA, the CDR3 is TGTGCCAGCAGTCTCCTGCTCTCGGGGGCCTCCTACGAGCAGTACTTC. Its translation: CASSLLLSGASYEQYF. V usage is TRBV27 and J usage is TRBJ2-7; D tentatively reads TRBD1 or TRBD2 (6 bases each). CDR3 size: 16 residues. The V end lost 5 bases, the J end lost 0 bases, and 17 bases lay between the germline ends. In germline, CDR1 is MNHEY, CDR2 SMNVEV (reference sequence).

The V and J genes are TRBV6-6 and TRBJ2-7; 9 bases are shared with TRBD1. Germline V gene data show CDR1 as MNHNY and CDR2 as SVGAGI (reference sequence). The CDR3 loop spans 15 amino acids. After removal of 2 bases from V and 2 bases from J, the junction contained 4 bases not matched to a gene. CDR3 DNA sequence: TGTGCCAGCAGTTACGATGGGACAGGGACCTACGAGCAGTACTTC. It encodes CASSYDGTGTYEQYF.

The V gene is TRBV5-6, the J gene TRBJ2-3, with D perhaps matching TRBD1 (6 bases). Germline V gene sequence: CDR1 SGHDT, CDR2 YYEEEE. The V end lost 4 bases, the J end lost 0 bases, and 12 bases lay between the germline ends. The CDR3 totals 15 residues. The CDR3 nucleotides read TGTGCCAGCAGCGCCGGGACACTAAGCACAGATACGCAGTATTTT. It is translated as CASSAGTLSTDTQYF.

The chain uses TRBV6-5 and TRBJ1-2; possible D gene TRBD1, 5 bases. The CDR3 is 12 residues long. The germline gives CDR1 MNHEY, CDR2 SVGAGI. Trimming shortened V by 9 bases and J by 8 bases, and 16 bases separated the two germline ends. CDR3 coding DNA: TGTGCCAGTTTCAGGGAGGATAGGGGCTACACCTTC. Amino acid sequence: CASFREDRGYTF.